This T cell receptor beta chain was documented in a study of OX40 agonist ivuxolimab in advanced cancers. Across the whole study: Checkpoint inhibitors had been given previously to roughly 40% of patients.

Clones were sequenced by immunoSEQ multiplex PCR, and TCRdb holds only the in-frame ones, with some missing. The sample consists of around 86,000 clones, 93% of them appearing once. V dropped 2 bases and J dropped 6 bases, with 11 bases sitting between them. The CDR3 totals 13 residues. The germline CDR1 and CDR2 sequences are MNHEY and SMNVEV (reference sequence). Specimen: CD4+ or CD8+ T cells sorted from blood, collected in a trial of the OX40 agonist ivuxolimab. The rearrangement joins TRBV27 to TRBJ2-7; D uncertain. The origin of this receptor is an adult with an advanced solid tumor such as melanoma, head and neck, liver or kidney cancer. The CDR3 DNA follows: TGTGCCAGCAGTTTAGGTCCCCGGGCCGAGCAGTACTTC. Amino acid sequence: CASSLGPRAEQYF.